The next 8 T cell receptor beta chains were all read from a single sample in a study of a mutant IDH1 vaccine in newly diagnosed glioma. Indicated time point: baseline, week 1 (first vaccination visit). Treatment given: pre-vaccination baseline after standard-of-care therapy. The protocol was immunoSEQ multiplex PCR, while the TCRdb copy is restricted to in-frame clones and leaves out a portion. The table shows tens of thousands of clones, with around four fifths occurring only once. The sequencing used PBMCs, collected from a glioma patient treated with radiotherapy, temozolomide or both. Receptor source: a woman aged 50 to 65 with glioma.

The chain carries TRBV18 and TRBJ1-1; weak D call: TRBD1 (5 bases). The CDR3 is made up of 14 amino acids. Germline V gene lookup returns CDR1 KGHSH and CDR2 LQKENI. V gave up 4 bases and J gave up 1 base, with 10 bases separating them. The CDR3 nucleotides are TGTGCCAGCTCACTTCAAGACAGGAACACTGAAGCTTTCTTT. Translated, it gives CASSLQDRNTEAFF.

The rearrangement links TRBV19 to TRBJ1-2; the D is unclear. The CDR3 spans 18 residues. Germline V CDR1 and CDR2: LNHDA, SQIVND (reference sequence). V was shortened by 3 bases and J by 0 bases, with 20 bases between the two germline ends. CDR3 nucleotide sequence: TGTGCCAGTAGTATTGGTCAAGGACGGTCGCCGGCTAACTATGGCTACACCTTC. Translation: CASSIGQGRSPANYGYTF.

The rearrangement uses TRBV20-1 and TRBJ2-3; tentative D call: TRBD1 (5 bases). The germline V and J ends were trimmed by 3 bases and 10 bases, with 11 bases remaining between them. CDR3 length equals 11 residues. Germline loops: CDR1 DFQATT, CDR2 SNEGSKA (reference sequence). The CDR3 region has the DNA TGCAGTGCTAGGGACATACGTCCGCAGTATTTT. Its protein product is CSARDIRPQYF.

This clone was seen repeatedly, ten times or more. CDR3 sequence: CASGVRNSPLHF. The CDR3 DNA sequence: TGTGCCAGCGGGGTTCGAAATTCACCCCTCCACTTT. The chain is built from TRBV27 and TRBJ1-6; D remains unclear. CDR3 length: 12 residues. Germline CDR1 and CDR2: MNHEY and SMNVEV (reference sequence). V lost 8 bases, J lost 7 bases, and 9 bases lay in between.

The V call is TRBV5-1, the J call TRBJ2-7; 9 bases are a match to TRBD2. V dropped 4 bases and J dropped 5; count of bases not matched to a gene: 13. The CDR3 runs 16 residues. The germline V gene encodes CDR1 SGHRS and CDR2 YFSETQ. CDR3 in amino acids: CASSPPREGLGNEQYF. As DNA, the CDR3 is TGCGCCAGCAGCCCCCCGCGGGAGGGGCTAGGAAACGAGCAGTACTTC. Drawing the rest from reference TRBV5-1 and TRBJ2-7, the complete variable domain is KAGVTQTPRYLIKTRGQQVTLSCSPISGHRSVSWYQQTPGQGLQFLFEYFSETQRNKGNFPGRFSGRQFSNSRSEMNVSTLELGDSALYLCASSPPREGLGNEQYFGPGTRLTVT.

The chain couples TRBV7-9 to TRBJ1-6; D uncertain. From germline, CDR1 is SEHNR and CDR2 FQNEAQ (reference sequence). V gave up 6 bases and J gave up 5 bases, with 5 bases separating them. CDR3 length: 12 residues. The CDR3 nucleotides read TGTGCCAGCAGTCCTAATAATTCACCCCTCCACTTT. Residues: CASSPNNSPLHF.

Here the CDR3 reads CAISLQGRNDEQYF. The CDR3 bases are TGTGCCATCAGTCTACAGGGTAGGAACGACGAGCAGTACTTC. J is TRBJ2-7 and V is TRBV10-3; the D gene is possibly TRBD1 (6 bases). V dropped 5 bases and J dropped 5 bases, with 16 bases sitting between them. The germline V gene has CDR1 ENHRY and CDR2 SYGVKD. CDR3 size: 14 residues.

CDR3 protein: CASSLRTGSSTDTQYF. In nucleotides, the CDR3 is TGTGCCAGCAGCCTTCGGACAGGGTCTAGCACAGATACGCAGTATTTT. V and J are TRBV9 and TRBJ2-3, with 8 bases that match TRBD1. The germline V gene has CDR1 SGDLS and CDR2 YYNGEE. This CDR3 has 16 amino acids. Trimming removed 4 bases from V and 0 bases from J; junction bases left unmatched: 7. Together with reference TRBV9 and TRBJ2-3, the CDR3 gives the full variable domain: DSGVTQTPKHLITATGQRVTLRCSPRSGDLSVYWYQQSLDQGLQFLIQYYNGEERAKGNILERFSAQQFPDLHSELNLSSLELGDSALYFCASSLRTGSSTDTQYFGPGTRLTVL.